Listed below are T cell receptor beta chains from one sample, sequenced in a study of OX40 agonist ivuxolimab in advanced cancers. Sequencing used immunoSEQ multiplex PCR; TCRdb keeps in-frame clones, though not all of them. The table shows some 86,000 clones, with about 85% occurring only once. The specimen comprised CD4+ or CD8+ T cells sorted from blood, sampled in a trial of the OX40 agonist ivuxolimab. The receptor source for this set is an adult with an advanced solid tumor such as melanoma, head and neck, liver or kidney cancer. CDR3s include the opening cysteine and the closing phenylalanine or tryptophan. Each record gives: D gene, V gene, J gene, clone size, CDR3 DNA, CDR3 protein. The D gene is left open where the match is weak. Clone size is shown for a subset of rows, as once, few, many or a class of expanded clone.

D gene: NA
V gene: TRBV19
J gene: TRBJ1-1
clone size: once
CDR3 DNA: TGTGCCAGTAGTATATACGGCGGGGGGCTCACTGAAGCTTTCTTT
CDR3 protein: CASSIYGGGLTEAFF

D gene: NA
V gene: TRBV5-1
J gene: TRBJ2-1
clone size: NA
CDR3 DNA: TGCGCCAGCAGAGGGACGAAGGATGAGCAGTTCTTC
CDR3 protein: CASRGTKDEQFF

D gene: NA
V gene: TRBV7-9
J gene: TRBJ2-1
clone size: once
CDR3 DNA: TGTGCCAGCACCAGAAGCACTAGCTCCTACAATGAGCAGTTCTTC
CDR3 protein: CASTRSTSSYNEQFF

D gene: TRBD2
V gene: TRBV4-3
J gene: TRBJ2-2
clone size: NA
CDR3 DNA: TGCGCCAGCAGCCAATCAAGACTAGCGGGGACCGGGGAGCTGTTTTTT
CDR3 protein: CASSQSRLAGTGELFF

D gene: NA
V gene: TRBV11-3
J gene: TRBJ1-1
clone size: NA
CDR3 DNA: TGTGCCAGCACCGCCGGCGGTGAAGCTTTCTTT
CDR3 protein: CASTAGGEAFF

D gene: NA
V gene: TRBV19
J gene: TRBJ1-5
clone size: NA
CDR3 DNA: TGTGCCAGCAGACTGGGGAATCAGCCCCAGCATTTT
CDR3 protein: CASRLGNQPQHF

D gene: NA
V gene: TRBV7-2
J gene: TRBJ1-5
clone size: NA
CDR3 DNA: TGTGCCAGCAGCTTATCCCCAGGTACTCAGCCCCAGCATTTT
CDR3 protein: CASSLSPGTQPQHF

D gene: NA
V gene: TRBV11-1
J gene: TRBJ2-1
clone size: NA
CDR3 DNA: TGTGCCAGCAGTGCGAGCTCCTACAATGAGCAGTTCTTC
CDR3 protein: CASSASSYNEQFF

D gene: NA
V gene: TRBV6-5
J gene: TRBJ2-5
clone size: once
CDR3 DNA: TGTGCCAGCAGGGCGTCAGGGGAGGCAGGAGAGACCCAGTACTTC
CDR3 protein: CASRASGEAGETQYF

D gene: TRBD2
V gene: TRBV5-1
J gene: TRBJ2-1
clone size: NA
CDR3 DNA: TGCGCCAGCAGCTTGAAGACTAGCGGGAGGGACAATGAGCAGTTCTTC
CDR3 protein: CASSLKTSGRDNEQFF

D gene: TRBD2
V gene: TRBV11-3
J gene: TRBJ2-7
clone size: once
CDR3 DNA: TGTGCCAGCAGCTCTTGGACTAGCGGGACAGGGGTGCAGTACTTC
CDR3 protein: CASSSWTSGTGVQYF

D gene: NA
V gene: TRBV28
J gene: TRBJ1-5
clone size: NA
CDR3 DNA: TGTGCCAGCAGTTCCTGGGACGTTCGTAGCAATCAGCCCCAGCATTTT
CDR3 protein: CASSSWDVRSNQPQHF

D gene: NA
V gene: TRBV10-3
J gene: TRBJ2-7
clone size: NA
CDR3 DNA: TGTGCCATGTCCTTTAGCGGCTACGAGCAGTACTTC
CDR3 protein: CAMSFSGYEQYF

D gene: TRBD1
V gene: TRBV5-8
J gene: TRBJ1-2
clone size: NA
CDR3 DNA: TGTGCCAGCAGCACCCGACAGGGGTGGAATGGCTACACCTTC
CDR3 protein: CASSTRQGWNGYTF

D gene: NA
V gene: TRBV30
J gene: TRBJ1-5
clone size: NA
CDR3 DNA: TGTGCCTGGAGTCAAGAGCTCAATCAGCCCCAGCATTTT
CDR3 protein: CAWSQELNQPQHF

D gene: TRBD2
V gene: TRBV27
J gene: TRBJ2-4
clone size: few
CDR3 DNA: TGTGCCAGCAGTTTATCGGTCGGCGGGAGGAGCGCCAAAAACATTCAGTACTTC
CDR3 protein: CASSLSVGGRSAKNIQYF

D gene: NA
V gene: TRBV21-1
J gene: TRBJ1-1
clone size: NA
CDR3 DNA: TGTGCCAGCACCGGCGGGGAGAACACTGAAGCTTTCTTT
CDR3 protein: CASTGGENTEAFF

D gene: TRBD2
V gene: TRBV9
J gene: TRBJ2-3
clone size: once
CDR3 DNA: TGTGCCAGCAGCGTCCTAGCGGGCACAGATACGCAGTATTTT
CDR3 protein: CASSVLAGTDTQYF